A selection of T cell receptor beta chains follows, all from one sample in a study of Ad26.COV2.S vaccination and SARS-CoV-2 variants. Sequencing used immunoSEQ multiplex PCR; TCRdb keeps in-frame clones, though not all of them. The table records under 600,000 clones, about 89% of them present only once. The specimen comprised peripheral blood, sampled in a trial of Ad26.COV2.S vaccine versus placebo. The receptors derive from a person aged 18-65 years who received the Ad26.COV2.S COVID-19 vaccine or a placebo. The CDR3 runs from the conserved cysteine through the conserved F or W. Fields, in order: V gene, J gene, CDR3 protein.

v_call: TRBV28
j_call: TRBJ2-4
cdr3_aa: CASRGTGTSPGIQYF

v_call: TRBV20-1
j_call: TRBJ2-5
cdr3_aa: CSAPKGTQYF

v_call: TRBV19
j_call: TRBJ2-7
cdr3_aa: CASSIGGRTGAYYEQYF

v_call: TRBV5-5
j_call: TRBJ2-1
cdr3_aa: CASSLLAGPIGGEQFF

v_call: TRBV4-2
j_call: TRBJ1-5
cdr3_aa: CASSHKGTDQPQHF

v_call: TRBV19
j_call: TRBJ2-5
cdr3_aa: CASSIDSAQETQYF

v_call: TRBV28
j_call: TRBJ1-1
cdr3_aa: CASSLMERTEAFF

v_call: TRBV11-2
j_call: TRBJ2-5
cdr3_aa: CASSLYLSQETQYF

v_call: TRBV20-1
j_call: TRBJ1-1
cdr3_aa: CSASAYGTEAFF

v_call: TRBV18
j_call: TRBJ1-1
cdr3_aa: CASSPRGLQNTEAFF

v_call: TRBV11-2
j_call: TRBJ2-3
cdr3_aa: CASSPSLAHSTDTQYF

v_call: TRBV7-9
j_call: TRBJ1-1
cdr3_aa: CASSFTGDDTEAFF

v_call: TRBV3-1/TRBV3-2
j_call: TRBJ2-2
cdr3_aa: CASSQDYWRSLRVFSSTGELFF

v_call: TRBV7-2
j_call: TRBJ2-3
cdr3_aa: CASSLSPTSLSTDTQYF

v_call: TRBV6-5
j_call: TRBJ1-4
cdr3_aa: CASSTTGADKLFF

v_call: TRBV7-9
j_call: TRBJ2-5
cdr3_aa: CASSPDRGLETQYF

v_call: TRBV5-1
j_call: TRBJ1-6
cdr3_aa: CASSLGGGDSPLHF

v_call: TRBV4-1
j_call: TRBJ2-5
cdr3_aa: CASSQEKPARMGDQETQYF

v_call: TRBV13
j_call: TRBJ1-5
cdr3_aa: CASSLGVGGSNQPQHF

v_call: TRBV12-3/TRBV12-4
j_call: TRBJ1-2
cdr3_aa: CASSPGTGIGYTF

v_call: TRBV5-1
j_call: TRBJ2-3
cdr3_aa: CASSPTGTRTDTQYF

v_call: TRBV18
j_call: TRBJ1-4
cdr3_aa: CASFQVQGREKLFF

v_call: TRBV2
j_call: TRBJ1-2
cdr3_aa: CASREGVGDYGYTF

v_call: TRBV5-5
j_call: TRBJ1-1
cdr3_aa: CASSLLVENTEAFF

v_call: TRBV5-1
j_call: TRBJ2-2
cdr3_aa: CASSFHSGSFAGELFF

v_call: TRBV4-2
j_call: TRBJ2-5
cdr3_aa: CASSQVSGAFETQYF

v_call: TRBV12-2
j_call: TRBJ2-4
cdr3_aa: CARTSGRLAAKNIQYF

v_call: TRBV7-9
j_call: TRBJ2-1
cdr3_aa: CASSQAWDEQFF

v_call: TRBV5-1
j_call: TRBJ2-1
cdr3_aa: CASSSSNEQFF

v_call: TRBV21-1
j_call: TRBJ1-2
cdr3_aa: CASSITSKNGYTF

v_call: TRBV7-2
j_call: TRBJ2-2
cdr3_aa: CASTSGGMNTGELFF

v_call: TRBV30
j_call: TRBJ1-6
cdr3_aa: CAWRSGPSSPLHF

v_call: TRBV2
j_call: TRBJ1-6
cdr3_aa: CASSPPGADSPLHF

v_call: TRBV7-2
j_call: TRBJ2-6
cdr3_aa: CASRLVAGGFGANVLTF

v_call: TRBV2
j_call: TRBJ1-2
cdr3_aa: CASSEAGRLRGGYTF

v_call: TRBV11-1
j_call: TRBJ2-7
cdr3_aa: CASSRGPRIDEQYF

v_call: TRBV9
j_call: TRBJ2-5
cdr3_aa: CASSVGGSGNKETQYF

v_call: TRBV6-6
j_call: TRBJ2-3
cdr3_aa: CASSFQIVTDTQYF

v_call: TRBV13
j_call: TRBJ2-7
cdr3_aa: CASSSTGLTYEQYF

v_call: TRBV18
j_call: TRBJ1-4
cdr3_aa: CASSPAGASNEKLFF

v_call: TRBV6-8
j_call: TRBJ2-1
cdr3_aa: CAQHDRIYNEQFF

v_call: TRBV19
j_call: TRBJ2-3
cdr3_aa: CASTRTANPSTDTQYF

v_call: TRBV30
j_call: TRBJ2-7
cdr3_aa: CAWGTSGDEQYF

v_call: TRBV12-3/TRBV12-4
j_call: TRBJ1-1
cdr3_aa: CASSSWATEAFF

v_call: TRBV24-1
j_call: TRBJ2-4
cdr3_aa: CATRDGRAKNIQYF

v_call: TRBV15
j_call: TRBJ2-5
cdr3_aa: CATSRVSSETQYF

v_call: TRBV7-2
j_call: TRBJ2-4
cdr3_aa: CASSLARSDRGMAKNIQYF

v_call: TRBV6-2/TRBV6-3
j_call: TRBJ2-1
cdr3_aa: CASTPLGLDEQFF

v_call: TRBV7-8
j_call: TRBJ1-2
cdr3_aa: CASSLLTGGNYGYTF

v_call: TRBV24-1
j_call: TRBJ1-5
cdr3_aa: CATSGRGSNQPQHF

v_call: TRBV6-2/TRBV6-3
j_call: TRBJ2-5
cdr3_aa: CASSYSGARETQYF